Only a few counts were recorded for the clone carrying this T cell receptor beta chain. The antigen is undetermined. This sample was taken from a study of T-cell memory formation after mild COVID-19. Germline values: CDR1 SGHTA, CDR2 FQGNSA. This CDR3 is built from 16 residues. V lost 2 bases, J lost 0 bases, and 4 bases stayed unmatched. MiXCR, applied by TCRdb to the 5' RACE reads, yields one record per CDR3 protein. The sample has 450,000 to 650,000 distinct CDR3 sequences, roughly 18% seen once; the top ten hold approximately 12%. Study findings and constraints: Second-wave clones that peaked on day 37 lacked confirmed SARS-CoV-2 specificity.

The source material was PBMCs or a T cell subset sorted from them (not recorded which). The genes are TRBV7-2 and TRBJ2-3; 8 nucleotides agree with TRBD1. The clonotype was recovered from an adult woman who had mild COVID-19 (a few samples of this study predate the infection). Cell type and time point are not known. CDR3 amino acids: CASSLTGTGSTDTQYF. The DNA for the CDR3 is TGTGCCAGCAGCTTAACCGGGACAGGAAGCACAGATACGCAGTATTTT.